The 28 T cell receptor beta chains listed next were all sequenced from one sample in a study of human thymus T cells. Profiled with immunoSEQ multiplex PCR; TCRdb holds only in-frame clones, not every one. The sample shows tens of thousands of clones, about 93% of them seen only once. The sequenced sample was blood. The receptors were sampled from a boy under two years old with a congenital heart defect but otherwise immunologically healthy.

This clone came up once. The J gene is TRBJ1-1, the V gene TRBV7-9; D possibly corresponds to TRBD1 (5 bases). Germline CDR1 reads SEHNR; CDR2 reads FQNEAQ (reference sequence). The CDR3 runs to 14 residues. Trimming pared 8 bases from V and 11 bases from J, leaving 24 bases between. The CDR3 bases are TGTGCCAGCGGACAAACCAATAACGGGGGGAAGGCTTTCTTT. It is translated as CASGQTNNGGKAFF.

The genes are TRBV28 and TRBJ1-2; tentative D call: TRBD1 (5 bases). Trimming cost V 1 base and J 4 bases, with 7 bases left between them. The CDR3 spans 13 residues. Germline V gene lookup returns CDR1 MDHEN and CDR2 SYDVKM. The CDR3 DNA follows: TGTGCCAGCAGTTTATACGGGGGCTATGGCTACACCTTC. It yields the protein CASSLYGGYGYTF.

This chain uses TRBV6-1 with TRBJ1-2, with D perhaps matching TRBD1 (6 bases). V lost 6 bases and J 1 base, leaving 6 bases between the germline ends. This CDR3 region has 12 residues. In germline, CDR1 is MNHNS, CDR2 SASEGT. CDR3 in amino acids: CASRDSNYGYTF. In nucleotides, the CDR3 is TGTGCCAGCAGGGACAGTAACTATGGCTACACCTTC.

This clone was found once. CDR3 DNA: TGTGCCAGCACCCTAGCGGGGGAGCCCAACAATGAGCAGTTCTTC. Translating gives CASTLAGEPNNEQFF. This rearrangement joins TRBV2 to TRBJ2-1, with TRBD2 matching over 10 bases. This CDR3 has 15 amino acids. Germline V gene data show CDR1 as SNHLY and CDR2 as FYNNEI. Germline trimming cut 7 bases from V and 5 bases from J; bases unmatched to any gene: 8.

V is TRBV30 and J is TRBJ1-4; D is unresolved. This CDR3 has 13 amino acids. Germline CDR1 is GTSNPN and CDR2 is SVGIG (reference sequence). V was cut by 1 base and J by 5 bases, with 8 bases left in between. The CDR3 nucleotides read TGTGCCTGGAGTGGGACGGGGAATGAAAAACTGTTTTTT. It translates to CAWSGTGNEKLFF.

J is TRBJ2-1 and V is TRBV6-5; D perhaps matches TRBD2 (5 bases). The V end was cut by 6 bases, the J end by 5 bases, with 17 bases between. The CDR3 totals 15 residues. Looked up from germline, CDR1 is MNHEY and CDR2 is SVGAGI. CDR3 nucleotide sequence: TGTGCCAGCAGACGTTTTCTGGGGAGTCACAATGAGCAGTTCTTC. Amino acids: CASRRFLGSHNEQFF.

This clone was seen once. V gene TRBV5-4 combines with J gene TRBJ1-2, with TRBD1 matching over 7 bases. With V trimmed by 0 bases and J by 7 bases, 0 bases remained unmatched. CDR3 length equals 12 residues. CDR1 and CDR2 (germline): SGHNT, YYREEE (reference sequence). CDR3 sequence (DNA): TGTGCCAGCAGCTTGGGGACAGGTGGCTACACCTTC. This sequence encodes CASSLGTGGYTF.

V and J are TRBV5-6 and TRBJ2-5; TRBD1 agrees at 8 bases. Per germline, CDR1 SGHDT and CDR2 YYEEEE. The CDR3 length is 14 residues. Trimming removed 3 bases from V and 5 bases from J; junction bases left unmatched: 6. The CDR3 nucleotides read TGTGCCAGCAGCTCTTACAGGGGGAGCGAGACCCAGTACTTC. Protein sequence: CASSSYRGSETQYF.

V usage is TRBV12-5 and J usage is TRBJ2-6; 8 positions match TRBD1. J lost 9 bases, V lost 3 bases, and 10 bases had no gene match. CDR1 is LGHNT and CDR2 is FRNRAP in the germline V gene. There are 16 residues in the CDR3. DNA of the CDR3: TGTGCTAGTGGTTTCCCCTTACAGGGGGGTCACAACGTCCTGACTTTC. Its translation: CASGFPLQGGHNVLTF.

The V gene is TRBV29-1, the J gene TRBJ1-2; unclear D gene. The germline gives CDR1 SQVTM, CDR2 ANQGSEA. The V and J ends lost 3 bases and 3 bases respectively, with 8 bases between them. This CDR3 region has 12 residues. The CDR3 bases are TGCAGCGTTGATACGGGCGACTATGGCTACACCTTC. As protein: CSVDTGDYGYTF.

Only one count was recorded for this clone. CDR3 sequence (DNA): TGTGCCAGCAGTTGGGGACAGTACTACGAGCAGTACTTC. Translated: CASSWGQYYEQYF. V usage is TRBV27 and J usage is TRBJ2-7; 7 nucleotides align to TRBD1. V was pared by 4 bases and J by 3 bases, with 3 bases of the junction left unmatched. Looked up from germline, CDR1 is MNHEY and CDR2 is SMNVEV (reference sequence). The CDR3 consists of 13 residues.

V gene TRBV27 combines with J gene TRBJ2-7; 7 nucleotides agree with TRBD2. Losses at the gene ends were 7 bases for V and 1 base for J; bases not matched to a gene: 7. The germline gives CDR1 MNHEY, CDR2 SMNVEV (reference sequence). This CDR3 comprises 14 residues. DNA for the CDR3: TGTGCCAGCAAGGCTCGGGACTATTCCTACGAGCAGTACTTC. Amino acids: CASKARDYSYEQYF.

The chain has TRBV25-1 and TRBJ2-4, with TRBD2 matching over 8 bases. V shed 6 bases, J shed 1 base, and the junction held 5 bases outside the gene matches. Germline V gene data show CDR1 as MGHDK and CDR2 as SYGVNS. The CDR3 consists of 15 residues. The CDR3 DNA sequence: TGTGCCAGCAGCCTCGGGGGGGATGCCAAAAACATTCAGTACTTC. It yields the protein CASSLGGDAKNIQYF.

The gene calls are TRBV5-1 and TRBJ2-1; TRBD2 is a possible D gene (6 bases). V lost 1 base, J lost 7 bases, and 15 bases lay in between. CDR1 and CDR2 from the germline V gene are SGHRS and YFSETQ. The CDR3 consists of 15 residues. The CDR3: CASSLIASAGNEQFF. DNA for the CDR3: TGCGCCAGCAGCTTGATCGCTAGCGCGGGGAATGAGCAGTTCTTC.

The chain uses TRBV18 and TRBJ1-1; the match to TRBD1 covers 10 bases. This CDR3 region has 16 residues. CDR1 is KGHSH, CDR2 LQKENI, per germline. The junction had 7 bases not matched to a gene; V was cut back by 3 bases and J by 3 bases. CDR3 residues: CASSPRQGARYTEAFF. The CDR3 nucleotides are TGTGCCAGCTCACCGAGACAGGGGGCGAGGTACACTGAAGCTTTCTTT.

This chain uses TRBV28 with TRBJ2-2; D is perhaps TRBD1 or TRBD2 (6 bases each). Per germline, CDR1 MDHEN and CDR2 SYDVKM. The V end was cut by 8 bases, the J end by 4 bases, with 14 bases between. The length of the CDR3 is 14 residues. This CDR3 reads CASQGGRATGELFF. CDR3 bases: TGTGCCAGCCAAGGGGGGCGGGCCACCGGGGAGCTGTTTTTT.

This clone was observed a single time. The CDR3 coding sequence is TGTGCCAGCAGTGGACTAGCGGGAGGCGAGCAGTACTTC. Encoded protein: CASSGLAGGEQYF. V gene TRBV25-1 combines with J gene TRBJ2-7, with 13 bases identical to TRBD2. Germline CDR1 MGHDK, CDR2 SYGVNS. V was pared by 4 bases and J by 6 bases, with 0 bases of the junction left unmatched. The CDR3 spans 13 residues.

The chain combines TRBV7-9 with TRBJ2-2; 14 positions agree with TRBD2. Germline CDR1 SEHNR, CDR2 FQNEAQ (reference sequence). Trimming removed 6 bases from V and 0 bases from J; junction bases left unmatched: 9. The CDR3 totals 19 residues. CDR3 nucleotide sequence: TGTGCCAGCAGTCACCGGACTAGCGGGGGGCCCCCGAACACCGGGGAGCTGTTTTTT. It translates to CASSHRTSGGPPNTGELFF.

The chain carries TRBV6-1 and TRBJ2-5; the match to TRBD1 covers 7 bases. The J call is uncertain, as TRBJ2-7 better fits the DNA end. The germline V gene has CDR1 MNHNS and CDR2 SASEGT. This CDR3 spans 15 amino acids. For the CDR3, the DNA is TGTGCCAGCAGCCTGACAGGGCCCACCTCCTACGAGCAGTACTTC. Its translation: CASSLTGPTSYEQYF.

The chain carries TRBV18 and TRBJ1-3; D remains unclear. Between the trimmed V and J ends, which lost 1 base and 0 bases, there was a span of 10 bases. Per the germline V gene, CDR1 is KGHSH and CDR2 is LQKENI. The CDR3 sequence is 16 residues long. The CDR3 DNA reads as TGTGCCAGCTCACCACTAGGTACGGGCTCTGGAAACACCATATATTTT. Translated, it gives CASSPLGTGSGNTIYF. The full variable domain, with the rest looked up from reference TRBV18 and TRBJ1-3, is NAGVMQNPRHLVRRRGQEARLRCSPMKGHSHVYWYRQLPEEGLKFMVYLQKENIIDESGMPKERFSAEFPKEGPSILRIQQVVRGDSAAYFCASSPLGTGSGNTIYFGEGSWLTVV.

This clone has just one count. The CDR3 spells CASSPDRSNTEAFF. The CDR3 nucleotides are TGTGCCAGCTCACCCGACAGGTCCAACACTGAAGCTTTCTTT. The gene calls are TRBV18 and TRBJ1-1; a weak D match, TRBD1 (6 bases). The CDR3 spans 14 residues. V was clipped by 3 bases and J by 2 bases, with 10 bases between them. Germline loops: CDR1 KGHSH, CDR2 LQKENI.

The chain recombines TRBV6-1 with TRBJ1-5; D not certain. CDR1 is MNHNS, CDR2 SASEGT, per germline. The CDR3 covers 19 residues. Trimming took 0 bases from V and 0 from J, leaving 18 bases between them. CDR3 in amino acids: CASSEAFGPHKSSNQPQHF. The CDR3 region has the DNA TGTGCCAGCAGTGAAGCCTTCGGGCCCCACAAAAGTAGCAATCAGCCCCAGCATTTT.

This chain links TRBV28 with TRBJ1-1, with no clear D. The CDR3 spans 12 residues. In germline, CDR1 is MDHEN, CDR2 SYDVKM. Trimming stripped 3 bases from V and 3 bases from J, with 5 bases between. This CDR3 reads CASSLRDTEAFF. The CDR3 DNA reads TGTGCCAGCAGTTTGAGGGACACTGAAGCTTTCTTT.

The chain has TRBV28 and TRBJ2-1, with D perhaps TRBD2 (5 bases). V was trimmed by 3 bases and J by 10 bases, leaving 7 bases between them. In germline, CDR1 is MDHEN, CDR2 SYDVKM. The CDR3 covers 11 residues. The CDR3 sequence: CASSLGAEQFF. CDR3 in DNA: TGTGCCAGCAGTTTGGGAGCGGAGCAGTTCTTC.

The V call is TRBV27, the J call TRBJ2-5; 15 bases are a match to TRBD2. Trimming removed 5 bases from V and 5 bases from J; junction bases left unmatched: 15. The CDR3 contains 19 residues. Germline CDR1 and CDR2: MNHEY and SMNVEV (reference sequence). CDR3 bases: TGTGCCAGCAGTAAACACCTAACCGGGACTAGCGGGAGGCGGGAGACCCAGTACTTC. It encodes CASSKHLTGTSGRRETQYF.

The J gene is TRBJ2-3, the V gene TRBV15; TRBD2 is a possible D gene (5 bases). CDR1 and CDR2 from the germline V gene are LNHNV and YYDKDF (reference sequence). This CDR3 spans 16 amino acids. V lost 1 base and J 2 bases, leaving 13 bases between the germline ends. In DNA, the CDR3 is TGTGCCACCAGCAGAGGAACTTCGGGGATCACAGATACGCAGTATTTT. Translating gives CATSRGTSGITDTQYF.

The chain recombines TRBV5-4 with TRBJ2-2; tentatively, D is TRBD2 (5 bases). The CDR3 extends over 13 amino acids. Trimming left V 3 bases short and J 6 bases short, with 9 bases between. From germline, CDR1 is SGHNT and CDR2 YYREEE (reference sequence). CDR3 sequence (DNA): TGTGCCAGCAGCTGGCAGAGGGCCGGGGAGCTGTTTTTT. Protein: CASSWQRAGELFF.

This clone was observed a single time. The genes are TRBV11-3 and TRBJ2-1, with 7 bases that match TRBD2. Germline values: CDR1 SGHNT, CDR2 YENEEA. The CDR3 runs to 14 residues. V trimming: 5 bases; J trimming: 9 bases; junction bases outside the gene matches: 10. CDR3: CASSPSRDYPEQFF. Here the CDR3 DNA reads TGTGCCAGCAGCCCGTCCCGGGACTACCCTGAGCAGTTCTTC.